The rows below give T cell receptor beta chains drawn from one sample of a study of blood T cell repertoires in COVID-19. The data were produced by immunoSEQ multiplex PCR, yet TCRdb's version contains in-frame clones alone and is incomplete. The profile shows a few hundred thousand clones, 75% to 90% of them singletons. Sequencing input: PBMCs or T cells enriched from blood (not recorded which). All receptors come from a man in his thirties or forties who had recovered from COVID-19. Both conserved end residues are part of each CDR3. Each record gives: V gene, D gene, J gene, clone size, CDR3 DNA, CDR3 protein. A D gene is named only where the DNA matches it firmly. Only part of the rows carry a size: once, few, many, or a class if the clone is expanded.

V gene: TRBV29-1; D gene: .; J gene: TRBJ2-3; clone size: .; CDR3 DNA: TGCAGAGCAGAGGTCACAGATACGCAGTATTTT; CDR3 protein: CRAEVTDTQYF
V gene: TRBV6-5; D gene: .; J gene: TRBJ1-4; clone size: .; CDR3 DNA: TGTGCCAGCAGTATCGATATGGAGGGTGATGAAAAACTGTTTTTT; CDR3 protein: CASSIDMEGDEKLFF
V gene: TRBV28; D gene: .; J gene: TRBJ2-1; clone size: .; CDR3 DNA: TGTGCCAGCAGCGGTACAGTTAGGGAGCAGTTCTTC; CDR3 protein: CASSGTVREQFF
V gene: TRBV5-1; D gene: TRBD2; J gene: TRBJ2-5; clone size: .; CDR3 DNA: TGCGCCAGCAGCTACGGTAGCGGGGGTCACTTTCAAGAGACCCAGTACTTC; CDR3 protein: CASSYGSGGHFQETQYF
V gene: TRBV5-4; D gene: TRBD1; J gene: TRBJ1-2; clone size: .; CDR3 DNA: TGTGCCAGCAGCTTGGTGGACAGGCAGGATGGCTACACCTTC; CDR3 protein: CASSLVDRQDGYTF
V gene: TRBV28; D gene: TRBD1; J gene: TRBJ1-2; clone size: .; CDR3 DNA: TGTGCCAGCAGTTCTCGGACAGGGGGCGTCGGCTATGGCTACACCTTC; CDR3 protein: CASSSRTGGVGYGYTF
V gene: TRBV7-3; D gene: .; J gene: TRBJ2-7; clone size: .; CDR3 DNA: TGTGCCAGCAGCTTAGATCGGCACGGGGAGCAGTACTTC; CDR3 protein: CASSLDRHGEQYF
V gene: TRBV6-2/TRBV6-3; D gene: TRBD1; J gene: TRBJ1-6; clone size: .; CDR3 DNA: TGTGCCAGCAGTGCACAGGGGGTAGTGCGGCTTTCACCCCTCCACTTT; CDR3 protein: CASSAQGVVRLSPLHF
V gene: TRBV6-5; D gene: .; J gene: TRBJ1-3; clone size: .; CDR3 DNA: TGTGCCAGCAGTCGGTTCTCTGGAAACACCATATATTTT; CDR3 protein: CASSRFSGNTIYF
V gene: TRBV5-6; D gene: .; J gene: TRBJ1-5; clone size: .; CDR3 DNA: TGTGCCAGCAGCTTTAGAAGGGGCTATGGCAATCAGCCCCAGCATTTT; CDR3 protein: CASSFRRGYGNQPQHF
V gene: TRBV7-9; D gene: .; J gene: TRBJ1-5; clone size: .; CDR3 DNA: TGTGCCAGCAGCTTAGTCGGGGAGAATCAGCCCCAGCATTTT; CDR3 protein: CASSLVGENQPQHF
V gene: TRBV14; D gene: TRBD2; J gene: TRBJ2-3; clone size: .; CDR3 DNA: TGTGCCAGCAGCCAAGGGTCGGGACTAAGCATCGATACGCAGTATTTT; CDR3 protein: CASSQGSGLSIDTQYF
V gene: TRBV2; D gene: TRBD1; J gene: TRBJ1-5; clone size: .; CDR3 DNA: TGTGCCAGCAGTGAAGGCACCGGGACAGGGTTTCAGCCCCAGCATTTT; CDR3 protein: CASSEGTGTGFQPQHF
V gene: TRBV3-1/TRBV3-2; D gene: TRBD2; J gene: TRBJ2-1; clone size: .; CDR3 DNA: TGTGCCAGCAGCCCAACTAGCGGGGGATACAATGAGCAGTTCTTC; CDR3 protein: CASSPTSGGYNEQFF
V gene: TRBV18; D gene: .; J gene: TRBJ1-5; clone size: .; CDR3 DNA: TGTGCCAGCTCACCACCTATGGAGGGGAGTCAGCCCCAGCATTTT; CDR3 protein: CASSPPMEGSQPQHF
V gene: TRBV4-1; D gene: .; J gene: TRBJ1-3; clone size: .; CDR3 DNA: TGCGCCAGCAGCCAAGGCTGGGGGGGGCACGGAAACACCATATATTTT; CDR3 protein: CASSQGWGGHGNTIYF
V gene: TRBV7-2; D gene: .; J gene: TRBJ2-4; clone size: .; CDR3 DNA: TGTGCCAGCAGCACCCCCGGGAGAAACATTCAGTACTTC; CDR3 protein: CASSTPGRNIQYF
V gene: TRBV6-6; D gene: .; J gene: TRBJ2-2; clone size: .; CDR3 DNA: TGTGCCAGCAGTCATCCTTACAGGGTGACCGGGGAGCTGTTTTTT; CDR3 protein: CASSHPYRVTGELFF
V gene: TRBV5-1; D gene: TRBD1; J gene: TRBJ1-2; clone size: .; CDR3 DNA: TGCGCCAGCAGCTTGGAGGCTCAGGGGGCAGTGAGCGGCTACACCTTC; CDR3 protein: CASSLEAQGAVSGYTF
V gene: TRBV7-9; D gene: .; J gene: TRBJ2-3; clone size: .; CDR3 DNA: TGTGCCAGCAGTACTACAGGGTTGGGCATAGATACGCAGTATTTT; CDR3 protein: CASSTTGLGIDTQYF
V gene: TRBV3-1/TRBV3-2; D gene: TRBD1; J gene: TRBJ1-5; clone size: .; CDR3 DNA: TGTGCCAGCAGCCAGGACAGGGACCAGCCCCAGCATTTT; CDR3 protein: CASSQDRDQPQHF
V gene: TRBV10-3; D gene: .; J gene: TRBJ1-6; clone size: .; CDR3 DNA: TGTGCCATCAGTGTCGGAGCCGAAAATTCACCCCTCCACTTT; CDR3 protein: CAISVGAENSPLHF
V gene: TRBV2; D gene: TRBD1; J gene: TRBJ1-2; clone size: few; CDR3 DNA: TGTGCCAGCAGCGGACAGGGAGTCAACTATGGCTACACCTTC; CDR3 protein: CASSGQGVNYGYTF
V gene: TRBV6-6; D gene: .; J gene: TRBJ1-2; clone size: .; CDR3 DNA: TGTGCCAGCAGGCCCCCGGTTCGGGAGACCTATGGCTACACCTTC; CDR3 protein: CASRPPVRETYGYTF
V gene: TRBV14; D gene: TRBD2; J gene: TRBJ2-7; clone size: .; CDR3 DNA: TGTGCCAGCAGCCAAGAAGGGTCAGCGGGGCGCTACGAGCAGTACTTC; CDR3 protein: CASSQEGSAGRYEQYF
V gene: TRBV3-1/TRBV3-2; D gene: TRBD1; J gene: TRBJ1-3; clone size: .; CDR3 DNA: TGTGCCAGCAGCCAACCTACGACAGGGCGAAACACCATATATTTT; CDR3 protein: CASSQPTTGRNTIYF